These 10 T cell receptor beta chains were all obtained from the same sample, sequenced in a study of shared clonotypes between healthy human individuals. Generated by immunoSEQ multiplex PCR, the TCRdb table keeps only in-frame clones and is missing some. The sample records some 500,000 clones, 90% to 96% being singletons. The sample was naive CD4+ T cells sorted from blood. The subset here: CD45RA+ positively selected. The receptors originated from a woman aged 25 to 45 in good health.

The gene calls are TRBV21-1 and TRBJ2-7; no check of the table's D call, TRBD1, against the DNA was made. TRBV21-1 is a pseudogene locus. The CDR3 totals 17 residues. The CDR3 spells CASSKERRDEGVYEQYF. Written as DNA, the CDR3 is TGTGCCAGCAGCAAAGAACGCAGGGATGAGGGGGTTTACGAGCAGTACTTC.

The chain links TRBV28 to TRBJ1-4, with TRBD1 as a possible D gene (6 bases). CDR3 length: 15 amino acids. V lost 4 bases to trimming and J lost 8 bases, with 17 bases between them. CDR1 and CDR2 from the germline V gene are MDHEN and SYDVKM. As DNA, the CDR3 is TGTGCCAGCAGTTCGTTCCAGGGGCAAGACGAAAAACTGTTTTTT. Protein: CASSSFQGQDEKLFF.

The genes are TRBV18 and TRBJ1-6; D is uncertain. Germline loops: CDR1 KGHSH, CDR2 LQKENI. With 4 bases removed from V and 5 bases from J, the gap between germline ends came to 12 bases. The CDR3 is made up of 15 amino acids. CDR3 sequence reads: CASSHGRHDNSPLHF. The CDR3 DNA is TGTGCCAGCTCACACGGACGTCATGATAATTCACCCCTCCACTTT. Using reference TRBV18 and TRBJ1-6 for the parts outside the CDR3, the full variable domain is NAGVMQNPRHLVRRRGQEARLRCSPMKGHSHVYWYRQLPEEGLKFMVYLQKENIIDESGMPKERFSAEFPKEGPSILRIQQVVRGDSAAYFCASSHGRHDNSPLHFGNGTRLTVT.

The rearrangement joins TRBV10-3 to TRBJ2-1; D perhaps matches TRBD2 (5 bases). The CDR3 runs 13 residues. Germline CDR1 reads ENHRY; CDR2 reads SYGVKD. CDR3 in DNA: TGTGCTTTTTCCTCCCCGGGGTACAATGAGCAGTTCTTC. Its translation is CAFSSPGYNEQFF.

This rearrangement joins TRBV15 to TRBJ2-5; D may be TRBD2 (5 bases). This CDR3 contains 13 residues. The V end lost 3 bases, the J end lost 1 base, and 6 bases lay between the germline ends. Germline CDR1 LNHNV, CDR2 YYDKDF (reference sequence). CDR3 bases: TGTGCCACCAGCAGGGACTCCCAAGAGACCCAGTACTTC. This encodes CATSRDSQETQYF.

CDR3 region: CASSEGRTGLYEQYF. The CDR3 coding sequence is TGTGCCAGCAGTGAAGGCCGGACAGGGCTCTACGAGCAGTACTTC. This chain links TRBV2 with TRBJ2-7, with 8 bases that match TRBD1. The germline V gene has CDR1 SNHLY and CDR2 FYNNEI. The CDR3 runs 15 residues. Trimming removed 1 base from V and 3 bases from J; junction bases left unmatched: 5.

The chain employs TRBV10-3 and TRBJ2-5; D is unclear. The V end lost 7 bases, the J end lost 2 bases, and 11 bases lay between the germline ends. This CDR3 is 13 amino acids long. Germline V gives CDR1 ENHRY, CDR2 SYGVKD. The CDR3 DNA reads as TGTGCCATCACATCGGCCGAGCAAGAGACCCAGTACTTC. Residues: CAITSAEQETQYF.

The CDR3, as DNA: TGTGCCAGTGAGGGGCAGGGGGGCACAGATACGCAGTATTTT. This translates into CASEGQGGTDTQYF. V is TRBV19 and J is TRBJ2-3; 7 bases are shared with TRBD1. Trimming cost V 8 bases and J 1 base; bases outside gene matches: 6. The CDR3 runs to 14 residues. Germline V lookup: CDR1 LNHDA, CDR2 SQIVND (reference sequence).

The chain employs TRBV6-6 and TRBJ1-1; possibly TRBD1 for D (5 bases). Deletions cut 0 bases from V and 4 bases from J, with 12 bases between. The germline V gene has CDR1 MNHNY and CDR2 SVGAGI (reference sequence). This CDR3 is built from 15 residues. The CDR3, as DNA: TGTGCCAGCAGTTACTCCCGGCAGGGCATCACTGAAGCTTTCTTT. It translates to CASSYSRQGITEAFF.

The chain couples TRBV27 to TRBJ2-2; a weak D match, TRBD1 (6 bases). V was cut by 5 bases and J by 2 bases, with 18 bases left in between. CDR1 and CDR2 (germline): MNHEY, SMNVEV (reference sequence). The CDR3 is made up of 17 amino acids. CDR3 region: CASSRQVLYVNTGELFF. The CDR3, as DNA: TGTGCCAGCAGTCGACAGGTTTTGTATGTTAACACCGGGGAGCTGTTTTTT.